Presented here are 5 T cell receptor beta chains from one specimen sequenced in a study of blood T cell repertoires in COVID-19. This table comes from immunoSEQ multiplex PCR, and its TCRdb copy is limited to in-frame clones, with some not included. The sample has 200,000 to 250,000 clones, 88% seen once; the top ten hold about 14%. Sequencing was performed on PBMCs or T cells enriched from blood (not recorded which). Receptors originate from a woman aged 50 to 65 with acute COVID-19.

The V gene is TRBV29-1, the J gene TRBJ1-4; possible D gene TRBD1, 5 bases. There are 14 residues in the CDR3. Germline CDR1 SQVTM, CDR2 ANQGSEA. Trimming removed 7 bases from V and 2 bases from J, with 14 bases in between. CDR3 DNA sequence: TGCAGCGGCGGGGCGGGGGGGACTAATGAAAAACTGTTTTTT. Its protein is CSGGAGGTNEKLFF.

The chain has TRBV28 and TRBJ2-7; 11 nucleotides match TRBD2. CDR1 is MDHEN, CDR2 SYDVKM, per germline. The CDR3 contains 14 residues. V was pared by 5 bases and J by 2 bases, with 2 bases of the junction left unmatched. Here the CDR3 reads CASSRLAGTYEQYF. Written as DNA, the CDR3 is TGTGCCAGCAGTCGACTAGCGGGGACCTACGAGCAGTACTTC.

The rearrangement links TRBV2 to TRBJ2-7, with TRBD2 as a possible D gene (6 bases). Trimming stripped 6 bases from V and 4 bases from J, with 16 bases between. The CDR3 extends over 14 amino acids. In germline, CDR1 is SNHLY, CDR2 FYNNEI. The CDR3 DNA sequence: TGTGCCAGCAGCTTGGAGTGGGGGGTTTACGAGCAGTACTTC. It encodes CASSLEWGVYEQYF.

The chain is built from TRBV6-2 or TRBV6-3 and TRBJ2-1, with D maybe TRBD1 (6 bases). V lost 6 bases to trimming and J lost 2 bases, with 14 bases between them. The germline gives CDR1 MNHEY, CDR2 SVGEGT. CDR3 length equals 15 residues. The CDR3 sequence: CASSHTGRPYNEQFF. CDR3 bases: TGTGCCAGCAGCCACACAGGGCGCCCCTACAATGAGCAGTTCTTC.

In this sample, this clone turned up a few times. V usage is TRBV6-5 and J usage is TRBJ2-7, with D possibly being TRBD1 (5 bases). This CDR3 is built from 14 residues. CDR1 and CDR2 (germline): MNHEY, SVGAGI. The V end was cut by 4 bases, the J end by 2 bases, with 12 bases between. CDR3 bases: TGTGCCAGCAGTTCGCAGGGTGGAACCTACGAGCAGTACTTC. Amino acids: CASSSQGGTYEQYF.